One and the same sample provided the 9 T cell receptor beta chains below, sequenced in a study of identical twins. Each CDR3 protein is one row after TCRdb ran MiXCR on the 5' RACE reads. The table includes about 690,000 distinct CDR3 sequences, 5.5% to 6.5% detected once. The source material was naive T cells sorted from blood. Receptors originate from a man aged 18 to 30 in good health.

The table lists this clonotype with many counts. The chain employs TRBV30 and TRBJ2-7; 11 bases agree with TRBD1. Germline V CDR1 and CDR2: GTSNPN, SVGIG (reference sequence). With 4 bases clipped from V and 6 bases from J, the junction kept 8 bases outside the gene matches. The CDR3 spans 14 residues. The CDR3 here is CAWNTGTGGREQYF. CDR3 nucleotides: TGTGCCTGGAACACCGGGACAGGGGGTCGCGAGCAGTACTTC.

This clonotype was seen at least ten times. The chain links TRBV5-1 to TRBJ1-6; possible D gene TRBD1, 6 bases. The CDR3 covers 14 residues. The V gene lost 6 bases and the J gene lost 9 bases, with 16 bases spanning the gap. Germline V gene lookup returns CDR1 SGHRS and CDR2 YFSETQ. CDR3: CASTTDSDTSPLHF. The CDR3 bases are TGCGCCAGCACCACGGACAGTGACACTTCACCCCTCCACTTT.

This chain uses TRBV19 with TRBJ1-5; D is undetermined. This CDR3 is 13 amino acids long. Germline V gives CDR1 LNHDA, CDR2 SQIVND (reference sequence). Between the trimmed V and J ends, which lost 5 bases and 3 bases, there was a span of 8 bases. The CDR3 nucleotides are TGTGCCAGTAGTGGGCGCGACAATCAGCCCCAGCATTTT. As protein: CASSGRDNQPQHF.

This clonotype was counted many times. The CDR3 sequence: CASSLVRHEAFF. In DNA form, the CDR3 reads TGTGCCAGCAGCTTAGTCCGCCATGAAGCTTTCTTT. The V and J genes are TRBV11-2 and TRBJ1-1, with unresolved D. V was clipped by 1 base and J by 7 bases, with 7 bases between them. The CDR3 length is 12 residues. CDR1 is SGHAT, CDR2 FQNNGV, per germline.

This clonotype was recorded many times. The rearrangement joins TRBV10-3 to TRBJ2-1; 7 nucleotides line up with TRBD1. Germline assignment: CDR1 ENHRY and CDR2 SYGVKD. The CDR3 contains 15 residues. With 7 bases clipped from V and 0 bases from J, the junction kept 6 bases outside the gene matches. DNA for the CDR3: TGTGCCATCATTGACAGGGTGGGCTCCTACAATGAGCAGTTCTTC. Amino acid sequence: CAIIDRVGSYNEQFF.

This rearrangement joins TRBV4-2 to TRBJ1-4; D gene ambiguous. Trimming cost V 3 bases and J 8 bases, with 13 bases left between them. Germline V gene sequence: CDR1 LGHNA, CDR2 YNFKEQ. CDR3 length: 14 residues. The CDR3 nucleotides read TGTGCCAGCAGCCATCCTGAACGCGGCGAAAAACTGTTTTTT. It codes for CASSHPERGEKLFF.

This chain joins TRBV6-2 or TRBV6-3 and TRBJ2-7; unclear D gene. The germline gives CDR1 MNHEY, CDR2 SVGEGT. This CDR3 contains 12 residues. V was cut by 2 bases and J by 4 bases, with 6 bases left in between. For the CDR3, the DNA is TGTGCCAGCAGTTACGTGTTTTACGAGCAGTACTTC. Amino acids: CASSYVFYEQYF.

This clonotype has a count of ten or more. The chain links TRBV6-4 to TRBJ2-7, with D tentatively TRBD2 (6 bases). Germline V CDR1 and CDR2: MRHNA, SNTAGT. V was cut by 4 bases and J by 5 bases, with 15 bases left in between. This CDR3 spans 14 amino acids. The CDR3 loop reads CASSGRWREHEQYV. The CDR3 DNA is TGTGCCAGCAGTGGCAGATGGAGGGAGCACGAGCAGTACGTC.

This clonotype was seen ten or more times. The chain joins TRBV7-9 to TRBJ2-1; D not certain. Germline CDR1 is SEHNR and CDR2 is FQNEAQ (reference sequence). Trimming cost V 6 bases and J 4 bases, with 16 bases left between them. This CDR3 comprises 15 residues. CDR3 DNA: TGTGCCAGCAGTCCATCAGGAGTAACGTACAATGAGCAGTTCTTC. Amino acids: CASSPSGVTYNEQFF.